The rows below give T cell receptor beta chains drawn from one sample of a study of prognosis after radiotherapy for stage I lung cancer. MiXCR, applied by TCRdb to the multiplex PCR reads, yields one record per CDR3 protein. The profile covers 59,000 or so distinct CDR3 sequences, with more than 25% appearing a single time and about 7.5% taken by the ten largest. Source: PBMCs, taken before or after stereotactic body radiation therapy (not recorded which). Every receptor here comes from a donor aged 50 or older with non-small cell lung cancer. The CDR3 runs from the conserved cysteine through the conserved F or W. D genes are given only for firm matches. Clone size is stated in some rows and not others, as once, few, many or a class when expanded.

CDR3: CASCQRGSQETQYF
V: TRBV19
D: .
size: once

CDR3: CASSPSRTASSYNSPLHF
V: TRBV28
D: .
size: many

CDR3: CASSRGGQFNEKLFF
V: TRBV28
D: .
size: many

CDR3: CATSREPGQQFF
V: TRBV15
D: .
size: many

CDR3: CASRQGIAYYEQYF
V: TRBV6-1
D: .
size: many

CDR3: CSAIPGGPKDTQYF
V: TRBV20-1
D: TRBD2
size: many

CDR3: CAWSVGGAETQYF
V: TRBV30
D: .
size: many

CDR3: CASSPEFIITEAFF
V: TRBV12-3/TRBV12-4
D: .
size: .

CDR3: CASSYARGNLGELFF
V: TRBV6-5
D: .
size: many

CDR3: CASSVEALSDRTDTQYF
V: TRBV9
D: .
size: many

CDR3: CASSESSGLITEAFF
V: TRBV6-1
D: .
size: many

CDR3: CATGSWGGGIDGYTF
V: TRBV5-6
D: .
size: many

CDR3: CASSQDRGVREPQHF
V: TRBV4-2
D: .
size: many

CDR3: CASSPPSGGVGNTQYF
V: TRBV11-2
D: TRBD2
size: .

CDR3: CASSQGPNTEAFF
V: TRBV7-9
D: .
size: many

CDR3: CATSIGQGDGYTF
V: TRBV15
D: TRBD1
size: medium-sized

CDR3: CAWSRQGYGYTF
V: TRBV30
D: .
size: many

CDR3: CASSLGGREELFF
V: TRBV2
D: .
size: many

CDR3: CATSTAGDTGELFF
V: TRBV24-1
D: .
size: many

CDR3: CASSNPGTAYEQYF
V: TRBV7-9
D: TRBD1
size: many

CDR3: CASSNGTGRKGTQYF
V: TRBV19
D: TRBD1
size: many

CDR3: CSARDAASGGSANTGELFF
V: TRBV20-1
D: TRBD2
size: many

CDR3: CASSQEAITDTQYF
V: TRBV3-1
D: .
size: many

CDR3: CASSQDSSGGRSGELLF
V: TRBV4-2
D: TRBD2
size: .

CDR3: CASSSRGSHQPQHF
V: TRBV6-1
D: .
size: many

CDR3: CATSDPGQGGNGYTF
V: TRBV24-1
D: .
size: many

CDR3: CASQGEGNQPQHF
V: TRBV2
D: .
size: many

CDR3: CSAGSGVPPYEQYF
V: TRBV20-1
D: .
size: many

CDR3: CASSRRFGYTF
V: TRBV28
D: .
size: many

CDR3: CASSVGTPRSSGNTIYF
V: TRBV9
D: .
size: many